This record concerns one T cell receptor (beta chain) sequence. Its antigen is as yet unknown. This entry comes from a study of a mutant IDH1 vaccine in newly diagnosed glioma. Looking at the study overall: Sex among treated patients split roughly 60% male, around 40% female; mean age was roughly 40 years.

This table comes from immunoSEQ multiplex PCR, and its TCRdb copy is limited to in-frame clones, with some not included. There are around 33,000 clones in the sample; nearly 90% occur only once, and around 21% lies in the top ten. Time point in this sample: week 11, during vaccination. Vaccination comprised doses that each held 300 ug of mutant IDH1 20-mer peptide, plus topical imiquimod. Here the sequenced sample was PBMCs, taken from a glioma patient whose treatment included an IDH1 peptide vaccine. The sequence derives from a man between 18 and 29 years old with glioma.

The CDR3 nucleotides read TGTGCCAGCGATACCGGCCAGGGCCGATATGAAGCTTTCTTT. Translated: CASDTGQGRYEAFF. The chain has TRBV4-2 and TRBJ1-1, with D possibly matching TRBD1 (5 bases). V dropped 8 bases and J dropped 7 bases, with 20 bases sitting between them. The CDR3 totals 14 residues. Germline V gene sequence: CDR1 LGHNA, CDR2 YNFKEQ.